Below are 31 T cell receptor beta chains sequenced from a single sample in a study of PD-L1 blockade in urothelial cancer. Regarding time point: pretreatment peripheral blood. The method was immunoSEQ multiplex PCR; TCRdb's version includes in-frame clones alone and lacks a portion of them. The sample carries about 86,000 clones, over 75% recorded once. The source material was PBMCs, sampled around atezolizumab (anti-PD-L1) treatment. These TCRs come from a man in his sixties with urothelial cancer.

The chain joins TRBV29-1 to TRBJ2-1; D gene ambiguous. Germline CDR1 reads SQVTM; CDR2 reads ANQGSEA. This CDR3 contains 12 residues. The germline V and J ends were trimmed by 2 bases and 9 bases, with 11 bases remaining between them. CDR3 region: CSVETRLGEQFF. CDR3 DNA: TGCAGCGTTGAAACCAGGTTGGGTGAGCAGTTCTTC.

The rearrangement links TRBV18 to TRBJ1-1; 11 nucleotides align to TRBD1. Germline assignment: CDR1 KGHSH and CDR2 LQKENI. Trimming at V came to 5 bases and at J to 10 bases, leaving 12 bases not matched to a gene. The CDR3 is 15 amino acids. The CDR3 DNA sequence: TGTGCCAGCTCATCCGGGACAGGGGGACCGGATAGAGCTTTCTTT. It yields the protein CASSSGTGGPDRAFF.

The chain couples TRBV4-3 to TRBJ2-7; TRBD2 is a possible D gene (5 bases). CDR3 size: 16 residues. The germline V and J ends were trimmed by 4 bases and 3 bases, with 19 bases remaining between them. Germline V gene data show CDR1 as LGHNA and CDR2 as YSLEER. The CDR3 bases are TGCGCCAGCAGCCCAGGCACCAGGTGGGGAGTCTACGAGCAGTACTTC. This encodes CASSPGTRWGVYEQYF.

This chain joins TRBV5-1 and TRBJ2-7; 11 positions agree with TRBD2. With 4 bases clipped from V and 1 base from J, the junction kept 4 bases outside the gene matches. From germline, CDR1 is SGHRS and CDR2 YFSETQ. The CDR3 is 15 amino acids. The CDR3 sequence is CASSPTSGGSYEQYF. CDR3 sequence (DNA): TGCGCCAGCAGCCCTACTAGCGGGGGTTCCTACGAGCAGTACTTC. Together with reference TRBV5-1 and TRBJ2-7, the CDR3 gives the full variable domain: KAGVTQTPRYLIKTRGQQVTLSCSPISGHRSVSWYQQTPGQGLQFLFEYFSETQRNKGNFPGRFSGRQFSNSRSEMNVSTLELGDSALYLCASSPTSGGSYEQYFGPGTRLTVT.

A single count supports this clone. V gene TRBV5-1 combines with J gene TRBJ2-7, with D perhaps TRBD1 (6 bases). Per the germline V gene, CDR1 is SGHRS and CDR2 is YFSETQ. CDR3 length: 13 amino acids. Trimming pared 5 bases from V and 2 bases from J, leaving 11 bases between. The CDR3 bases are TGCGCCAGCAGGTGGACAGATACCTACGAGCAGTACTTC. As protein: CASRWTDTYEQYF.

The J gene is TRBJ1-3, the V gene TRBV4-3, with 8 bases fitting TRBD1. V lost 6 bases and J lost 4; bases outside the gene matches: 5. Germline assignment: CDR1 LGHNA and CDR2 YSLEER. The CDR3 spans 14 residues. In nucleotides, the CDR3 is TGCGCCAGCAGGCCGACAGGGGAAGGAAACACCATATATTTT. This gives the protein CASRPTGEGNTIYF.

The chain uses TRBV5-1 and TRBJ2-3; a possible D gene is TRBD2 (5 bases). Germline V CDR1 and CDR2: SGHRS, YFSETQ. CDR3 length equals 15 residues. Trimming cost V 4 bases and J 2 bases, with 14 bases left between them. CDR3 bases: TGCGCCAGCAGCCCCAGCGGTGTACCCACAGATACGCAGTATTTT. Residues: CASSPSGVPTDTQYF. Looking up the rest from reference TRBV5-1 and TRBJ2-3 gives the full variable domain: KAGVTQTPRYLIKTRGQQVTLSCSPISGHRSVSWYQQTPGQGLQFLFEYFSETQRNKGNFPGRFSGRQFSNSRSEMNVSTLELGDSALYLCASSPSGVPTDTQYFGPGTRLTVL.

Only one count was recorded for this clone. The CDR3 region is CASSEQGTDTQYF. The CDR3 DNA sequence: TGTGCCAGCAGTGAACAGGGAACAGATACGCAGTATTTT. The chain carries TRBV25-1 and TRBJ2-3; a weak D match, TRBD1 (5 bases). Germline values: CDR1 MGHDK, CDR2 SYGVNS. The CDR3 runs 13 residues. V was cut by 2 bases and J by 3 bases, with 6 bases left in between.

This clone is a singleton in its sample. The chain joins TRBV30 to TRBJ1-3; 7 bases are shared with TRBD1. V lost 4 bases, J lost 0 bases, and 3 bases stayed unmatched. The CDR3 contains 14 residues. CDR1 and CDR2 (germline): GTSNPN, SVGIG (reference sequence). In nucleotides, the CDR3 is TGTGCCTGGAACAGGGGCCTCTCTGGAAACACCATATATTTT. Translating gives CAWNRGLSGNTIYF.

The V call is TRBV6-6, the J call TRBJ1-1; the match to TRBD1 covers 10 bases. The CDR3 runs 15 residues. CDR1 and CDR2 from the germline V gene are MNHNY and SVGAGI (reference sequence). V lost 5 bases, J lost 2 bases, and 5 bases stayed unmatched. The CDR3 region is CASSTATGGNTEAFF. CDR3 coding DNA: TGTGCCAGCAGTACAGCGACAGGGGGCAACACTGAAGCTTTCTTT.

The CDR3 DNA follows: TGTGCCAGTAGTTCCAACAGGGGTTCCTACGAGCAGTACTTC. Protein sequence: CASSSNRGSYEQYF. J is TRBJ2-7 and V is TRBV19, with 7 bases fitting TRBD1. V dropped 5 bases and J dropped 1; count of bases not matched to a gene: 5. Germline V gives CDR1 LNHDA, CDR2 SQIVND (reference sequence). This CDR3 spans 14 amino acids.

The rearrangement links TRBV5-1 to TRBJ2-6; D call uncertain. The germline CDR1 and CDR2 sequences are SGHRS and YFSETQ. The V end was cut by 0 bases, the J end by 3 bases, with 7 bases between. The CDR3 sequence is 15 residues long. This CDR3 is CASSLESNGANVLTF. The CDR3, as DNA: TGCGCCAGCAGCTTGGAATCAAATGGGGCCAACGTCCTGACTTTC.

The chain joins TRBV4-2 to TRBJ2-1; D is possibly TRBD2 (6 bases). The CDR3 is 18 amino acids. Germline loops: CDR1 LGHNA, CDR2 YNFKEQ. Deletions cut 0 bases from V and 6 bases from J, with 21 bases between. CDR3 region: CASSQDGRRDLLSNEQFF. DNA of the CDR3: TGTGCCAGCAGCCAAGATGGCAGGCGGGACTTGCTTTCCAATGAGCAGTTCTTC.

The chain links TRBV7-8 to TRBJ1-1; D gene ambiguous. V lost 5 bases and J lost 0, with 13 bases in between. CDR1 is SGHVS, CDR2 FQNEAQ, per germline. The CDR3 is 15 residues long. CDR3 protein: CASSVSSTMNTEAFF. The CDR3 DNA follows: TGTGCCAGCAGCGTTAGCTCAACTATGAACACTGAAGCTTTCTTT. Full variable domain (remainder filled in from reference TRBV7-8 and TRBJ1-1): GAGVSQSPRYKVAKRGQDVALRCDPISGHVSLFWYQQALGQGPEFLTYFQNEAQLDKSGLPSDRFFAERPEGSVSTLKIQRTQQEDSAVYLCASSVSSTMNTEAFFGQGTRLTVV.

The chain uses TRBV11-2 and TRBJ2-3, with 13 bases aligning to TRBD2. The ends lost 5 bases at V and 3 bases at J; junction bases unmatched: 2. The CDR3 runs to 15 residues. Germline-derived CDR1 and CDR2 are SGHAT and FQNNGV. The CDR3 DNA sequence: TGTGCCAGCAGCGAGGGACTAGCGGGAACAGATACGCAGTATTTT. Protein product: CASSEGLAGTDTQYF.

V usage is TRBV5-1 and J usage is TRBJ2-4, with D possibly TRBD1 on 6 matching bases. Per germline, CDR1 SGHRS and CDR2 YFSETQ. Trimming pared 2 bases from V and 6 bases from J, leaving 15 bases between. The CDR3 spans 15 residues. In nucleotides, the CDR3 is TGCGCCAGCAGCTTTGGTCAGGGGTCGAGAAACATTCAGTACTTC. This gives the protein CASSFGQGSRNIQYF.

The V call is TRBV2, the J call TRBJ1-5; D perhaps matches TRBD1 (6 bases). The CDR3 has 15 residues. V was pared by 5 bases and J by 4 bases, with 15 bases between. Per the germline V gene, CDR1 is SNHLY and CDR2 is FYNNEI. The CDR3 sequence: CASSIHRVGNQPQHF. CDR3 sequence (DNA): TGTGCCAGCAGTATACACAGGGTAGGGAATCAGCCCCAGCATTTT.

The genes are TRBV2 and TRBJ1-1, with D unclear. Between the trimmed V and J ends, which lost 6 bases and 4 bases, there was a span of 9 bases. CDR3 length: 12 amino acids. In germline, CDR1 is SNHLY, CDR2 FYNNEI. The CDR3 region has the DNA TGTGCCAGCAGGATGGAGCTCACTGAAGCTTTCTTT. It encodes CASRMELTEAFF.

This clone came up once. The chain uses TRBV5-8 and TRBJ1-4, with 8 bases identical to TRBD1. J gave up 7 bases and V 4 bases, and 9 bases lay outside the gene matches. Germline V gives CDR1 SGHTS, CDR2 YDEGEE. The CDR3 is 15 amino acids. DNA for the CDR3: TGTGCCAGCAGCCCTCTTGGGACAGGCGGTGAAAAACTGTTTTTT. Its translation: CASSPLGTGGEKLFF.

CDR3 bases: TGCGCCAGCAGCCAAGATTGGAGGCGGGGGGTTTACAATGAGCAGTTCTTC. Translated: CASSQDWRRGVYNEQFF. The rearrangement links TRBV4-1 to TRBJ2-1, with TRBD2 matching 8 bases. V shed 0 bases and J 4 bases; nucleotides not matched to a gene: 8. The CDR3 consists of 17 residues. Germline CDR1 MGHRA, CDR2 YSYEKL.

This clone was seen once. CDR3 protein: CASSSGQPPYEQYF. The CDR3 DNA sequence: TGCGCCAGCAGCTCGGGACAGCCACCCTACGAGCAGTACTTC. V gene TRBV5-1 combines with J gene TRBJ2-7, with TRBD1 matching 7 bases. V shed 3 bases and J 2 bases; nucleotides not matched to a gene: 5. The CDR3 is 14 amino acids. The germline gives CDR1 SGHRS, CDR2 YFSETQ.

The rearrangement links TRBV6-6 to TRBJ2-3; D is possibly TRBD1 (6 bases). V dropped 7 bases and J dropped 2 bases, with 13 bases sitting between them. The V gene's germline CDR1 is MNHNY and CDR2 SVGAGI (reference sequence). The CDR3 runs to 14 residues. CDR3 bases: TGTGCCAGCAATGACAGGCTGACCACAGATACGCAGTATTTT. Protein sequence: CASNDRLTTDTQYF.

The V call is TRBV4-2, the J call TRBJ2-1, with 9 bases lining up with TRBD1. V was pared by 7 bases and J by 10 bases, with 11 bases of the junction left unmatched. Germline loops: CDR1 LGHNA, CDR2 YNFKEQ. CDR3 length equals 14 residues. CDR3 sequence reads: CASKPGTGFGEQFF. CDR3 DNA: TGTGCCAGCAAACCCGGGACAGGGTTTGGGGAGCAGTTCTTC.

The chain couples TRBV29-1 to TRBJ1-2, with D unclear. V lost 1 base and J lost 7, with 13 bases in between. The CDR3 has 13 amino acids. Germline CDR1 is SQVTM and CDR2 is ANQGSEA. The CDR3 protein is CSVEAQLEGGYTF. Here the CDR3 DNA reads TGCAGCGTTGAAGCACAGTTGGAGGGTGGCTACACCTTC.

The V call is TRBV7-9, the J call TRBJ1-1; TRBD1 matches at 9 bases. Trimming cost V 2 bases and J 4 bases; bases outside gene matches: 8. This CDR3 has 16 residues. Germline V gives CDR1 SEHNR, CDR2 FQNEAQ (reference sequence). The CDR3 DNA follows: TGTGCCAGCAGCTTAAGGCTTGGACAGGGGATCACTGAAGCTTTCTTT. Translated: CASSLRLGQGITEAFF.

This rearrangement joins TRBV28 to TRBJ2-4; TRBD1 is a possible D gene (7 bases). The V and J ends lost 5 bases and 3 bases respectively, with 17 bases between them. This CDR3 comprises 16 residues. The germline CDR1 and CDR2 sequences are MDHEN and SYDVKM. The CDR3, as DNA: TGTGCCAGCAGTCCGGAGGGGGCGTCTGGCAAAAACATTCAGTACTTC. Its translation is CASSPEGASGKNIQYF.

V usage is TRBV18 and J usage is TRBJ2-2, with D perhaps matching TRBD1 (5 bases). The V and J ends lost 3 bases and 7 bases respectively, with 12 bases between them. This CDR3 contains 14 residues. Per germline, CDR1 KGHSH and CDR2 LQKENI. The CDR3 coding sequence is TGTGCCAGCTCACCTCGGACAATCATCGGGGAGCTGTTTTTT. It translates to CASSPRTIIGELFF.

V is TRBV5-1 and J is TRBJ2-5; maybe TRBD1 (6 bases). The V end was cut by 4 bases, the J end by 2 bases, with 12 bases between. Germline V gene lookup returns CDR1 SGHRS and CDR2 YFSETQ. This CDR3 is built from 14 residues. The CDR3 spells CASSPQGIQETQYF. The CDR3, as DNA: TGCGCCAGCAGCCCACAGGGTATACAAGAGACCCAGTACTTC.

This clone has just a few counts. This CDR3 is CASSTGYTEAFF. DNA of the CDR3: TGTGCCAGCAGCACAGGATACACTGAAGCTTTCTTT. V is TRBV2 and J is TRBJ1-1; maybe TRBD1 (5 bases). From germline, CDR1 is SNHLY and CDR2 FYNNEI. V shed 6 bases and J shed 3 bases, with 8 bases lying between them. The CDR3 consists of 12 residues.

The CDR3 DNA follows: TGTGCCTCCAGGGGGTACGATACGCAGTATTTT. Translating gives CASRGYDTQYF. The chain is built from TRBV27 and TRBJ2-3; 7 bases line up with TRBD1. This CDR3 spans 11 amino acids. The ends lost 11 bases at V and 6 bases at J; junction bases unmatched: 5. Germline loops: CDR1 MNHEY, CDR2 SMNVEV (reference sequence).

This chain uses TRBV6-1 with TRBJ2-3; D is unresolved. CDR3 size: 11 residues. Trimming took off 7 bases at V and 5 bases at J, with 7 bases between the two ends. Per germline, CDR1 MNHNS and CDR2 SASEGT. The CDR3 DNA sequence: TGTGCCAGCACGCCGGGAGATACGCAGTATTTT. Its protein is CASTPGDTQYF.